This passage covers 25 T cell receptor beta chains from one sample sequenced in a study of shared clonotypes between healthy human individuals. The naive CD8 population came from CD45RO-negative cells selected for CCR7, without terminally differentiated effector memory CD45RA+ cells. The assay was immunoSEQ multiplex PCR, and TCRdb's table has in-frame clones only and misses some. This table has about 1,800,000 clones, about 95% appearing once. Sequenced sample: naive CD8+ T cells sorted from blood. The receptor set was obtained from a man younger than 35 in good health.

This clone is a singleton in its sample. The CDR3 DNA is TGCGCCAGCAGCCAAGATGGGGGAGGGGCCGACGAGCAGTACTTC. It is translated as CASSQDGGGADEQYF. The chain is built from TRBV4-3 and TRBJ2-7, with 7 nucleotides matching TRBD2. CDR3 length equals 15 residues. With 0 bases clipped from V and 5 bases from J, the junction kept 7 bases outside the gene matches. Germline V gives CDR1 LGHNA, CDR2 YSLEER.

The chain has TRBV11-3 and TRBJ1-1; D uncertain. Germline CDR1 and CDR2: SGHNT and YENEEA. V was pared by 4 bases and J by 1 base, with 10 bases between. This CDR3 is 14 amino acids long. The CDR3 DNA follows: TGTGCCAGCAGCTCGGGGTCTTGGAACACTGAAGCTTTCTTT. Protein product: CASSSGSWNTEAFF.

The chain joins TRBV6-5 to TRBJ2-7; unclear D gene. The CDR3 runs to 11 residues. In germline, CDR1 is MNHEY, CDR2 SVGAGI. The germline V and J ends were trimmed by 10 bases and 5 bases, with 12 bases remaining between them. The DNA for the CDR3 is TGTGCCACTTCCCTCGGCCACGAGCAGTACTTC. It is translated as CATSLGHEQYF.

The chain has TRBV27 and TRBJ2-7; D is unclear. Trimming took off 6 bases at V and 2 bases at J, with 8 bases between the two ends. In germline, CDR1 is MNHEY, CDR2 SMNVEV (reference sequence). The CDR3 totals 12 residues. The CDR3 DNA reads TGTGCCAGCAGCCATACCCCCTACGAGCAGTACTTC. This codes for CASSHTPYEQYF.

V usage is TRBV29-1 and J usage is TRBJ1-1, with a weak D call TRBD1 (5 bases). V was cut by 4 bases and J by 10 bases, with 13 bases left in between. Per the germline V gene, CDR1 is SQVTM and CDR2 is ANQGSEA. This CDR3 is 11 amino acids long. CDR3 protein: CSVAPGTRAFF. The CDR3, as DNA: TGCAGCGTTGCCCCCGGGACGAGAGCTTTCTTT. Combining the CDR3 with reference TRBV29-1 and TRBJ1-1 gives the whole variable domain SAVISQKPSRDICQRGTSLTIQCQVDSQVTMMFWYRQQPGQSLTLIATANQGSEATYESGFVIDKFPISRPNLTFSTLTVSNMSPEDSSIYLCSVAPGTRAFFGQGTRLTVV.

This sequence joins TRBV6-1 and TRBJ2-7; TRBD1 is a possible D gene (6 bases). V gave up 4 bases and J gave up 3 bases, with 10 bases separating them. The CDR3 consists of 13 residues. Germline values: CDR1 MNHNS, CDR2 SASEGT. CDR3 sequence: CASSVTGYYEQYF. As DNA, the CDR3 is TGTGCCAGCAGTGTTACAGGGTACTACGAGCAGTACTTC.

In DNA, the CDR3 is TGTGCCAGCAGCCCTCTCTCCATCCGGGACAATTACGGGCGACGCACAGATACGCAGTATTTT. Residues: CASSPLSIRDNYGRRTDTQYF. The genes are TRBV13 and TRBJ2-3, with D perhaps matching TRBD1 (6 bases). The CDR3 sequence is 21 residues long. V was pared by 5 bases and J by 1 base, with 31 bases between. Germline V CDR1 and CDR2: PRHDT, FYEKMQ (reference sequence).

This chain joins TRBV4-3 and TRBJ2-1, with D maybe TRBD2 (5 bases). The CDR3 consists of 15 residues. The V and J ends lost 4 bases and 2 bases respectively, with 12 bases between them. CDR1 is LGHNA and CDR2 is YSLEER in the germline V gene. CDR3 amino acids: CASSPRPGAYNEQFF. The CDR3 DNA follows: TGCGCCAGCAGCCCCCGACCCGGGGCCTACAATGAGCAGTTCTTC.

The V call is TRBV6-5, the J call TRBJ2-3; D is unclear. The germline V gene encodes CDR1 MNHEY and CDR2 SVGAGI. The V and J ends lost 4 bases and 2 bases respectively, with 13 bases between them. This CDR3 is built from 15 residues. CDR3 sequence reads: CASSSIGALTDTQYF. DNA of the CDR3: TGTGCCAGCAGTTCAATAGGAGCCCTCACAGATACGCAGTATTTT.

V usage is TRBV7-9 and J usage is TRBJ2-7, with 9 positions matching TRBD1. Germline V CDR1 and CDR2: SEHNR, FQNEAQ (reference sequence). The CDR3 extends over 14 amino acids. The V gene end was trimmed by 1 base and the J gene end by 5 bases; junction bases not matched to a gene: 3. CDR3 nucleotides: TGTGCCAGCAGCTTAGTGGGACAGGGTAACGAGCAGTACTTC. It yields the protein CASSLVGQGNEQYF.

The chain has TRBV9 and TRBJ2-2, with 9 positions matching TRBD2. CDR3 length equals 18 residues. Germline V gives CDR1 SGDLS, CDR2 YYNGEE. V trimming: 0 bases; J trimming: 4 bases; junction bases outside the gene matches: 10. As DNA, the CDR3 is TGTGCCAGCAGCGTAGGTATGGGACTAGCCCCCAGCACCGGGGAGCTGTTTTTT. Translated: CASSVGMGLAPSTGELFF. The whole variable domain, filled in from reference TRBV9 and TRBJ2-2, reads DSGVTQTPKHLITATGQRVTLRCSPRSGDLSVYWYQQSLDQGLQFLIQYYNGEERAKGNILERFSAQQFPDLHSELNLSSLELGDSALYFCASSVGMGLAPSTGELFFGEGSRLTVL.

DNA for the CDR3: TGTGCCAGTAGTCTCGGCGGAGTGAACACTGAAGCTTTCTTT. It specifies CASSLGGVNTEAFF. This chain connects TRBV19 to TRBJ1-1; D is uncertain. The germline CDR1 and CDR2 sequences are LNHDA and SQIVND (reference sequence). The CDR3 is made up of 14 amino acids. V lost 5 bases to trimming and J lost 0 bases, with 10 bases between them. The variable domain in full, completed from reference TRBV19 and TRBJ1-1, reads DGGITQSPKYLFRKEGQNVTLSCEQNLNHDAMYWYRQDPGQGLRLIYYSQIVNDFQKGDIAEGYSVSREKKESFPLTVTSAQKNPTAFYLCASSLGGVNTEAFFGQGTRLTVV.

The V gene is TRBV28, the J gene TRBJ1-2, with a tentative D call TRBD1 (6 bases). The CDR3 has 12 amino acids. In germline, CDR1 is MDHEN, CDR2 SYDVKM. V was shortened by 6 bases and J by 5 bases, with 10 bases between the two germline ends. The CDR3 is CASSRTDYGYTF. DNA of the CDR3: TGTGCCAGCAGCAGGACAGATTATGGCTACACCTTC.

The chain links TRBV13 to TRBJ1-2; no firm D call. Germline CDR1 is PRHDT and CDR2 is FYEKMQ (reference sequence). V lost 4 bases, J lost 4 bases, and 25 bases lay in between. This CDR3 region has 18 residues. This chain's CDR3 is CASSSPREEEQAPYGYTF. The DNA of the CDR3 is TGTGCCAGCAGCTCCCCCCGAGAGGAAGAGCAAGCTCCCTATGGCTACACCTTC. Together with reference TRBV13 and TRBJ1-2, the CDR3 gives the full variable domain: AAGVIQSPRHLIKEKRETATLKCYPIPRHDTVYWYQQGPGQDPQFLISFYEKMQSDKGSIPDRFSAQQFSDYHSELNMSSLELGDSALYFCASSSPREEEQAPYGYTFGSGTRLTVV.

The chain recombines TRBV27 with TRBJ1-2; 7 bases align to TRBD1. CDR1 is MNHEY and CDR2 is SMNVEV in the germline V gene (reference sequence). Unmatched junction bases numbered 7, after V lost 7 bases and J lost 2 bases. This CDR3 spans 14 amino acids. In DNA form, the CDR3 reads TGTGCCAGCAAAGGGGGCCATATGAACTATGGCTACACCTTC. Its translation is CASKGGHMNYGYTF.

CDR3 residues: CASTPSYEQYF. The DNA for the CDR3 is TGTGCCAGCACCCCCTCCTACGAGCAGTACTTC. The rearrangement links TRBV27 to TRBJ2-7, with D uncertain. V shed 7 bases and J shed 0 bases, with 4 bases lying between them. CDR1 is MNHEY and CDR2 is SMNVEV in the germline V gene (reference sequence). The CDR3 runs 11 residues.

The chain recombines TRBV15 with TRBJ2-7; D unresolved. The germline V gene has CDR1 LNHNV and CDR2 YYDKDF (reference sequence). V was clipped by 5 bases and J by 2 bases, with 22 bases between them. This CDR3 has 17 residues. CDR3 region: CATSSPPTNVDPYEQYF. The CDR3 bases are TGTGCCACCAGCTCCCCACCGACAAACGTGGATCCCTACGAGCAGTACTTC.

The chain recombines TRBV18 with TRBJ1-5; D unresolved. Germline values: CDR1 KGHSH, CDR2 LQKENI. V was cut by 3 bases and J by 2 bases, with 17 bases left in between. The CDR3 extends over 17 amino acids. The CDR3 reads CASSPASRPPGNQPQHF. The CDR3 nucleotides read TGTGCCAGCTCACCTGCGTCGAGGCCACCGGGCAATCAGCCCCAGCATTTT.

This clone was observed a single time. This sequence joins TRBV27 and TRBJ2-1; 9 bases align to TRBD2. Germline values: CDR1 MNHEY, CDR2 SMNVEV (reference sequence). With 6 bases clipped from V and 4 bases from J, the junction kept 7 bases outside the gene matches. The CDR3 is 15 residues long. CDR3 loop: CASRDSGSAYNEQFF. The CDR3 DNA follows: TGTGCCAGCAGAGATAGCGGGAGTGCATACAATGAGCAGTTCTTC.

This chain joins TRBV6-1 and TRBJ1-5; maybe TRBD1 (5 bases). Germline V gene data show CDR1 as MNHNS and CDR2 as SASEGT. The germline V and J ends were trimmed by 10 bases and 0 bases, with 13 bases remaining between them. The CDR3 is 14 amino acids. This chain's CDR3 is CATDPGPSNQPQHF. DNA of the CDR3: TGTGCCACCGACCCGGGGCCTAGCAATCAGCCCCAGCATTTT.

The chain is built from TRBV27 and TRBJ2-3; no definite D call. V was cut by 2 bases and J by 3 bases, with 12 bases left in between. Looked up from germline, CDR1 is MNHEY and CDR2 is SMNVEV (reference sequence). The CDR3 sequence is 15 residues long. CDR3 region: CASSLMAGATDTQYF. The CDR3 region has the DNA TGTGCCAGCAGTTTAATGGCTGGAGCGACAGATACGCAGTATTTT.

V is TRBV4-1 and J is TRBJ1-4, with D unresolved. CDR1 and CDR2 (germline): MGHRA, YSYEKL. The CDR3 contains 15 residues. Trimming took off 1 base at V and 3 bases at J, with 9 bases between the two ends. The CDR3 nucleotides are TGCGCCAGCAGCCAAGGTGGGGTGTCTAATGAAAAACTGTTTTTT. Translation: CASSQGGVSNEKLFF.

This chain links TRBV4-1 with TRBJ2-1, with 11 bases matching TRBD2. There are 15 residues in the CDR3. CDR1 and CDR2 (germline): MGHRA, YSYEKL. Losses at the gene ends were 4 bases for V and 4 bases for J; bases not matched to a gene: 3. DNA for the CDR3: TGCGCCAGCAGCCCGACTAGCGGGGAATACAATGAGCAGTTCTTC. As protein: CASSPTSGEYNEQFF.

The gene calls are TRBV7-6 and TRBJ2-7, with D perhaps matching TRBD2 (5 bases). Germline CDR1 reads SGHVS; CDR2 reads FNYEAQ. V was shortened by 4 bases and J by 2 bases, with 15 bases between the two germline ends. The CDR3 runs to 15 residues. This CDR3 reads CASSSLSEFPYEQYF. CDR3 sequence (DNA): TGTGCCAGCAGCTCGCTTAGCGAGTTCCCCTACGAGCAGTACTTC.

This chain joins TRBV7-9 and TRBJ2-1, with a possible D match to TRBD2 (6 bases). V lost 5 bases, J lost 8 bases, and 25 bases lay in between. CDR3 size: 17 residues. The germline gives CDR1 SEHNR, CDR2 FQNEAQ (reference sequence). CDR3 DNA: TGTGCCAGCAGCCCCAGAGGAGGGTCTACATACAACGATGAGCAGTTCTTC. Translating it yields CASSPRGGSTYNDEQFF.